This T cell receptor (beta chain) was recovered during a study of human T cells and chemical hapten exposure (dated by TCRdb to the early 2020s). For context, the study as a whole: For sensitization, 2% DPC in acetone was applied to an approximately 2 cm by approximately 2 cm area of upper inner arm skin. Patch testing was done on the upper back using Finn chambers containing 0.01% DPC, and results were scored after 6 days according to International Contact Dermatitis Research Group standards. Libraries were pooled for sequencing, and variation in per-sample TCR yields was attributed mainly to small differences in library volumes within the pool. Throughout the approximately 24-week study period, patients were also given weekly therapeutic DPC doses on the scalp. Patient blood was sampled pre-sensitization (week 0) and at 2, 6 and about 24 weeks after DPC sensitization. The mostly female patient cohort included alopecia areata with under or over 50% scalp involvement, alopecia totalis and alopecia universalis. This study followed changes in the peripheral blood TCR repertoire in vivo during primary and secondary sensitization of alopecia patients to the hapten diphenylcyclopropenone (DPC). Blood for TCR sequencing was provided by twenty-nine alopecia patients at one to four time points (pre-sensitization, 2, 6 and 24 weeks).

The CDR3, cysteine through phenylalanine, is 13 amino acids long. Here the CDR3 DNA is all that survives: 39 bases in frame from base 1. Based on the germline V gene (reference sequence), the CDR1 and CDR2 sequences are MNHNY and SVGAGI. The germline ends are 11 bases apart after V is trimmed by 2 bases and J by 7 bases. General findings and caveats noted by the study authors: DPC sensitization did not change how many TCRs were above 1 in 1000 frequency, and no evidence was found of alterations in global repertoire structure. Repeated subsampling changed both the strength of the expansion versus patch-test correlation and the threshold at which that correlation became significant. A positive correlation was found between the number of PT1 expanded TCRs and patch test score, with significance reached at thresholds 8, 16 and 32 but not 4. Compared with pre-sensitization or healthy control sets, expanded TCRs formed significantly more large CDR3 similarity clusters, which is consistent with antigen-driven responses. All patients had alopecia, a presumed autoimmune disease, so their immune response might differ from that of healthy individuals.

Many counts were recorded for this clonotype. The antigen this receptor binds is unknown. Per-nucleotide qualities are absent, and no much larger clonotype sits a single base away. Preparation of the library involved RACE. Sequencing was carried out with a NextSeq 500. Library preparation attached unique molecular identifiers to individual cDNA molecules for quantitative, reproducible TCR counting. Both TCR alpha and TCR beta chains were sequenced from each blood RNA sample. As for the authors' bioinformatics: Samples had a median of about 90,000 TCRs, with a range from about 23,224 to 750,000. The Decombinator software suite was used to annotate the V, J and CDR3 of the TCR reads. Every sample was subsampled to the same number of TCRs (28,000) for the PS versus PT1 abundance plots. Expanded TCRs were defined as absent before sensitization and observed at least eight times at the 2-week time point. The public reads were quality trimmed at Q25 with fastp and then assembled into clones with MiXCR by TCRdb, keeping productive beta chains. Duplicate CDR3 protein sequences are folded into a single record with the most common DNA and genes. TCRdb, not the original authors, processed these V and J calls. This sample comprises approximately 80,000 distinct CDR3 sequences, over 9.5% of them detected only once. Less than 5% of the sample lies in the top ten.

The time point label corresponds to: patch test 2, 6 weeks after DPC sensitization. This sample's treatment or condition label indicates: therapeutic diphenylcyclopropenone sensitization with weekly scalp DPC. Blood at each patch-test visit was drawn before the patch test was applied. Eligible patients were aged 18 to 70, diagnosed with alopecia, deemed suitable for DPC therapy, and excluded if pregnant. Total RNA was isolated from unfractionated whole blood collected in Tempus Blood RNA tubes. The source was whole blood, collected in connection with sensitization to the hapten diphenylcyclopropenone (DPC). The TCR originated in a woman in her forties or fifties with alopecia areata. Some clones in this sample may be carry-over from other donors' samples. This sequence uses TRBV6-6 and TRBJ1-2; the D gene is perhaps TRBD1, from 5 matching bases. Read as DNA, the sequence is TGTGCCAGCAGTTACGAGGGGAGGCCTGGCTACACCTTC. It translates to CASSYEGRPGYTF.